A single sample is the source of the 30 T cell receptor beta chains below, sequenced in a study of T cells in Graves' hyperthyroidism and ophthalmopathy. Using RNA transcripts as the source, TCR beta CDR3 regions were amplified. TCR CDR3 underwent first-round RT-PCR with the HTBI primer set. MiXCR, applied by TCRdb to the multiplex PCR reads, yields one record per CDR3 protein. The sample consists of 600,000 to 900,000 distinct CDR3 sequences, roughly 15% of them appearing once. The sequencing sample was made of blood. The receptors derive from a man younger than 35 with Graves' hyperthyroidism.

There are many counts of this clonotype. The chain couples TRBV28 to TRBJ2-7; a weak D match, TRBD2 (5 bases). V lost 3 bases, J lost 0 bases, and 9 bases lay in between. CDR1 is MDHEN, CDR2 SYDVKM, per germline. There are 14 residues in the CDR3. Here the CDR3 reads CASSFEGFSYEQYF. The CDR3 coding sequence is TGTGCCAGCAGTTTCGAGGGATTCTCCTACGAGCAGTACTTC.

This clonotype has a count of ten or more. The V and J genes are TRBV28 and TRBJ2-3; no firm D call. V was clipped by 10 bases and J by 5 bases, with 16 bases between them. From germline, CDR1 is MDHEN and CDR2 SYDVKM. The CDR3 is 13 residues long. Written as DNA, the CDR3 is TGTGCCACTAAACCTGGCAGGCAAGATACGCAGTATTTT. Translating gives CATKPGRQDTQYF.

The V and J genes are TRBV10-3 and TRBJ1-2, with 11 bases identical to TRBD1. Trimming at V came to 5 bases and at J to 8 bases, leaving 10 bases not matched to a gene. Germline V gene sequence: CDR1 ENHRY, CDR2 SYGVKD. This CDR3 region has 15 residues. The DNA for the CDR3 is TGTGCCATCAGTCAGGGACAGGGGGAAACTGGGGGCTACACCTTC. Translation: CAISQGQGETGGYTF.

This clonotype was detected a few times. The CDR3 region has the DNA TGTGCCAGGACAGTTGGGTATAATTCACCCCTCCACTTT. Translating it yields CARTVGYNSPLHF. V gene TRBV19 combines with J gene TRBJ1-6; perhaps TRBD1 as D (5 bases). The CDR3 has 13 residues. Trimming shortened V by 9 bases and J by 4 bases, and 10 bases separated the two germline ends. In germline, CDR1 is LNHDA, CDR2 SQIVND (reference sequence).

This chain uses TRBV18 with TRBJ2-2; the D gene is possibly TRBD2 (6 bases). Per germline, CDR1 KGHSH and CDR2 LQKENI. The germline V and J ends were trimmed by 3 bases and 5 bases, with 19 bases remaining between them. This CDR3 has 17 amino acids. CDR3 residues: CASSPRDSPGRTGELFF. Here the CDR3 DNA reads TGTGCCAGCTCACCGCGGGACTCCCCCGGTCGGACCGGGGAGCTGTTTTTT.

The rearrangement uses TRBV19 and TRBJ1-1; D might be TRBD1 (5 bases). The V gene lost 0 bases and the J gene lost 6 bases, with 8 bases spanning the gap. The CDR3 sequence is 13 residues long. Germline CDR1 LNHDA, CDR2 SQIVND (reference sequence). The CDR3 loop is CASSIDRGAEAFF. For the CDR3, the DNA is TGTGCCAGTAGTATAGATCGAGGGGCTGAAGCTTTCTTT.

J is TRBJ2-5 and V is TRBV10-1; tentative D call: TRBD2 (5 bases). This CDR3 has 17 amino acids. V lost 2 bases and J lost 1, with 17 bases in between. From germline, CDR1 is WNHNN and CDR2 SYGVQD (reference sequence). CDR3 sequence reads: CASSEGPMASGQETQYF. The DNA of the CDR3 is TGCGCCAGCAGTGAGGGACCCATGGCGAGCGGCCAAGAGACCCAGTACTTC.

This clonotype appeared many times. The chain employs TRBV28 and TRBJ2-7, with a tentative D call TRBD1 (5 bases). The germline V and J ends were trimmed by 5 bases and 9 bases, with 14 bases remaining between them. This CDR3 comprises 12 residues. Germline assignment: CDR1 MDHEN and CDR2 SYDVKM. The CDR3 sequence: CASSVTGFGQYF. The CDR3 nucleotides are TGTGCCAGCAGTGTTACAGGTTTTGGGCAGTACTTC.

This clonotype was seen at least ten times. This chain connects TRBV28 to TRBJ2-3, with D hard to call. The germline V gene encodes CDR1 MDHEN and CDR2 SYDVKM. Trimming cost V 5 bases and J 2 bases, with 26 bases left between them. The CDR3 covers 19 residues. CDR3 coding DNA: TGTGCCAGCAGTGCTAAAGGCCATCCGGATGATAGTGACACAGATACGCAGTATTTT. Its protein is CASSAKGHPDDSDTDTQYF.

This clonotype was recorded a few times. This chain joins TRBV5-1 and TRBJ2-1; TRBD1 matches 10 bases. CDR3 length equals 15 residues. Losses at the gene ends were 3 bases for V and 7 bases for J; bases not matched to a gene: 7. Germline CDR1 and CDR2: SGHRS and YFSETQ. In nucleotides, the CDR3 is TGCGCCAGCAGCTCGGGGACAGGGGTCATGAATGAGCAGTTCTTC. Translating gives CASSSGTGVMNEQFF. The variable domain in full, completed from reference TRBV5-1 and TRBJ2-1, reads KAGVTQTPRYLIKTRGQQVTLSCSPISGHRSVSWYQQTPGQGLQFLFEYFSETQRNKGNFPGRFSGRQFSNSRSEMNVSTLELGDSALYLCASSSGTGVMNEQFFGPGTRLTVL.

The genes are TRBV20-1 and TRBJ1-5; D gene uncertain. This CDR3 spans 13 amino acids. V lost 6 bases, J lost 4 bases, and 13 bases lay in between. The germline V gene encodes CDR1 DFQATT and CDR2 SNEGSKA (reference sequence). CDR3 region: CSAHPGGNQPQHF. DNA of the CDR3: TGCAGTGCCCACCCTGGCGGAAATCAGCCCCAGCATTTT.

This clonotype was seen at least ten times. The chain carries TRBV11-1 and TRBJ2-1; 7 bases fit TRBD2. V trimming: 7 bases; J trimming: 0 bases; junction bases outside the gene matches: 12. Germline V CDR1 and CDR2: SGHAT, FQDESV (reference sequence). This CDR3 is built from 17 residues. The CDR3 spells CASTPGWRESSYNEQFF. The CDR3 DNA follows: TGTGCCAGCACCCCCGGGTGGCGGGAGAGCTCCTACAATGAGCAGTTCTTC.

This clonotype was seen at least ten times. The chain recombines TRBV6-2 or TRBV6-3 with TRBJ2-1, with 7 bases aligning to TRBD2. Per germline, CDR1 MNHEY and CDR2 SVGEGT. The trim removed 0 bases at V and 4 bases at J, leaving 6 bases unmatched. CDR3 length: 16 residues. The CDR3 coding sequence is TGTGCCAGCAGTTACTCTGGCGGGAGAACATACAATGAGCAGTTCTTC. This codes for CASSYSGGRTYNEQFF.

V is TRBV2 and J is TRBJ2-2; D gene unclear. CDR1 and CDR2 from the germline V gene are SNHLY and FYNNEI. V shed 8 bases and J shed 6 bases, with 16 bases lying between them. The CDR3 loop spans 14 amino acids. The CDR3 spells CASAGTDHAGELFF. The CDR3 DNA follows: TGTGCCAGCGCCGGTACAGACCATGCCGGGGAGCTGTTTTTT.

The table lists this clonotype with many counts. The chain carries TRBV6-1 and TRBJ1-5; no reliable D call. The CDR3 extends over 14 amino acids. V gave up 6 bases and J gave up 4 bases, with 13 bases separating them. The germline CDR1 and CDR2 sequences are MNHNS and SASEGT. The CDR3 DNA sequence: TGTGCCAGCAGGAGGTTGGCTGGGAATCAGCCCCAGCATTTT. This codes for CASRRLAGNQPQHF.

This clonotype was observed many times. The rearrangement joins TRBV20-1 to TRBJ1-1; possibly TRBD1 for D (5 bases). CDR3 length: 13 residues. Germline CDR1 DFQATT, CDR2 SNEGSKA (reference sequence). V dropped 6 bases and J dropped 0 bases, with 11 bases sitting between them. CDR3 amino acids: CSARTGLNTEAFF. The CDR3 DNA sequence: TGCAGTGCCAGAACAGGACTGAACACTGAAGCTTTCTTT.

This clonotype was detected only a few times. The V call is TRBV6-1, the J call TRBJ2-5, with a possible D match to TRBD2 (5 bases). This CDR3 has 16 amino acids. Per germline, CDR1 MNHNS and CDR2 SASEGT. Trimming pared 4 bases from V and 4 bases from J, leaving 19 bases between. The CDR3 DNA follows: TGTGCCAGCAGTGCAGTTAGTCTGGGGAGAGCAGAGACCCAGTACTTC. This sequence encodes CASSAVSLGRAETQYF.

This clonotype was observed many times. CDR3 loop: CASSLNAGDEQYF. CDR3 coding DNA: TGTGCCAGCAGCTTAAACGCTGGGGACGAGCAGTACTTC. The rearrangement joins TRBV7-3 to TRBJ2-7; D gene ambiguous. This CDR3 spans 13 amino acids. Per the germline V gene, CDR1 is SGHTA and CDR2 is FQGTGA. Deletions cut 1 base from V and 5 bases from J, with 9 bases between.

Ten or more counts support this clonotype. V gene TRBV11-2 combines with J gene TRBJ2-5; 7 bases match TRBD2. The V gene end was trimmed by 4 bases and the J gene end by 4 bases; junction bases not matched to a gene: 9. In germline, CDR1 is SGHAT, CDR2 FQNNGV. The CDR3 covers 15 residues. The CDR3 nucleotides are TGTGCCAGCAGCTATTCTTATGGCGGGGGAGAGACCCAGTACTTC. Translating it yields CASSYSYGGGETQYF.

V is TRBV9 and J is TRBJ2-1; 14 bases match TRBD2. This CDR3 is 19 amino acids long. The germline CDR1 and CDR2 sequences are SGDLS and YYNGEE. The V segment lost 0 bases and the J segment 4 bases; nucleotides outside the gene matches: 9. CDR3 DNA sequence: TGTGCCAGCAGCGTAGTAGGGACTAGCGGGAGTAAGAGGTACAATGAGCAGTTCTTC. Its protein product is CASSVVGTSGSKRYNEQFF.

This clonotype was observed a handful of times. V gene TRBV6-1 combines with J gene TRBJ1-4; D gene ambiguous. The CDR3 spans 17 residues. CDR1 MNHNS and CDR2 SASEGT come from the germline V gene. V lost 7 bases to trimming and J lost 0 bases, with 18 bases between them. CDR3 in DNA: TGTGCCAGCACAAAGAGTTGGACCCTATCAACTAATGAAAAACTGTTTTTT. Protein: CASTKSWTLSTNEKLFF.

The table lists this clonotype with many counts. J is TRBJ2-1 and V is TRBV6-2 or TRBV6-3, with 7 nucleotides matching TRBD1. Trimming removed 8 bases from V and 8 bases from J; junction bases left unmatched: 12. This CDR3 is 14 amino acids long. The germline V gene has CDR1 MNHEY and CDR2 SVGEGT. The CDR3 coding sequence is TGTGCCAGCGGCCTGGACAGGAAGGGGGATGAGCAGTTCTTC. Translating gives CASGLDRKGDEQFF.

The chain has TRBV5-1 and TRBJ1-5; maybe TRBD1 (6 bases). Germline assignment: CDR1 SGHRS and CDR2 YFSETQ. The CDR3 is made up of 16 amino acids. Trimming shortened V by 4 bases and J by 4 bases, and 18 bases separated the two germline ends. CDR3 nucleotides: TGCGCCAGCAGCCAATACCCCACAGGGCTAAATCAGCCCCAGCATTTT. Translating it yields CASSQYPTGLNQPQHF.

This clonotype was counted at least ten times. The chain is built from TRBV18 and TRBJ2-5, with 7 nucleotides matching TRBD1. CDR1 is KGHSH and CDR2 is LQKENI in the germline V gene. Germline trimming cut 8 bases from V and 1 base from J; bases unmatched to any gene: 4. The CDR3 covers 13 residues. The CDR3 reads CASSRDSQETQYF. The CDR3 nucleotides read TGTGCCAGCAGTCGGGACAGCCAAGAGACCCAGTACTTC.

This clonotype has only a few counts. J is TRBJ1-2 and V is TRBV15; no reliable D call. Germline V CDR1 and CDR2: LNHNV, YYDKDF (reference sequence). The V end lost 1 base, the J end lost 4 bases, and 13 bases lay between the germline ends. The CDR3 loop spans 15 amino acids. The CDR3 protein is CATSRVFTESYGYTF. The CDR3 bases are TGTGCCACCAGCAGAGTATTTACGGAAAGCTATGGCTACACCTTC.

This clonotype was found a few times. The chain is built from TRBV29-1 and TRBJ2-2; perhaps D is TRBD1 or TRBD2 (6 bases each). The length of the CDR3 is 15 residues. In germline, CDR1 is SQVTM, CDR2 ANQGSEA. The V gene lost 5 bases and the J gene lost 0 bases, with 13 bases spanning the gap. DNA of the CDR3: TGCAGCGTTCGACACGGGGGCGCGAACACCGGGGAGCTGTTTTTT. It is translated as CSVRHGGANTGELFF.

The V and J genes are TRBV4-3 and TRBJ2-1, with D perhaps matching TRBD1 (6 bases). The CDR3 has 18 amino acids. V lost 4 bases, J lost 4 bases, and 23 bases lay in between. Germline V lookup: CDR1 LGHNA, CDR2 YSLEER. CDR3 region: CASSPTGRGQGPYNEQFF. CDR3 sequence (DNA): TGCGCCAGCAGCCCTACCGGCCGGGGACAAGGACCTTACAATGAGCAGTTCTTC.

This clonotype was seen repeatedly, ten times or more. This chain uses TRBV6-2 or TRBV6-3 with TRBJ2-3, with D possibly being TRBD2 (6 bases). Trimming pared 2 bases from V and 4 bases from J, leaving 13 bases between. The CDR3 length is 15 residues. Per the germline V gene, CDR1 is MNHEY and CDR2 is SVGEGT. DNA of the CDR3: TGTGCCAGCAGTTACGGCGGGATCTTCGCAGATACGCAGTATTTT. Its protein product is CASSYGGIFADTQYF.

In its sample, this clonotype was seen a few times. This rearrangement joins TRBV6-1 to TRBJ2-2; the match to TRBD2 covers 9 bases. The CDR3 has 16 residues. The ends lost 6 bases at V and 0 bases at J; junction bases unmatched: 5. Germline V lookup: CDR1 MNHNS, CDR2 SASEGT. This chain's CDR3 is CASSSLAGPNTGELFF. CDR3 coding DNA: TGTGCCAGCAGCTCACTAGCGGGCCCGAACACCGGGGAGCTGTTTTTT.

This clonotype was detected a few times. The V and J genes are TRBV5-8 and TRBJ2-7, with D perhaps TRBD1 (6 bases). Trimming stripped 2 bases from V and 0 bases from J, with 12 bases between. Germline CDR1 SGHTS, CDR2 YDEGEE. This CDR3 comprises 15 residues. Here the CDR3 reads CASSFRTAFSYEQYF. Written as DNA, the CDR3 is TGTGCCAGCAGCTTTCGGACAGCCTTCTCCTACGAGCAGTACTTC.